This T cell receptor beta chain originates from a study of PD-L1 blockade in urothelial cancer. Study at large: Counts from blood samples showed a median of approximately 150,000 T cells. Overall study results and limits: Clonality of blood TCR below the median before treatment predicted better survival.

The patients had locally advanced or metastatic urothelial carcinoma. This clone was detected once. Antigen: not known. Here immunoSEQ multiplex PCR was the method, and the copy in TCRdb shows in-frame clones only, minus some. Seen here are some 19,000 clones, around 91% observed once, and the top ten hold 16%. This CDR3 is built from 14 residues. Per germline, CDR1 SQVTM and CDR2 ANQGSEA. V was clipped by 3 bases and J by 4 bases; unmatched bases: 6. The input for sequencing was PBMCs, taken around atezolizumab (anti-PD-L1) treatment. The rearrangement links TRBV29-1 to TRBJ1-2, with 9 bases identical to TRBD1. This TCR was recovered from a woman aged 60 to 75 with urothelial cancer. The CDR3 region has the DNA TGCAGCGTTGACCGGGACAGGGTAACCTATGGCTACACCTTC. This codes for CSVDRDRVTYGYTF.